This TCR beta chain originates from a study of T cells in Graves' hyperthyroidism and ophthalmopathy. Study results and caveats: Blood held most thyroid clonotypes expanded above 0.001 frequency. Model output signaled ophthalmopathy a median approximately 6.2 months ahead of onset.

Per germline, CDR1 SGHRS and CDR2 YFSETQ. The CDR3 contains 16 residues. V was pared by 0 bases and J by 3 bases, with 6 bases of the junction left unmatched. Lactation, pregnancy, other autoimmune disease or uncontrolled infection led to exclusion of patients. This clonotype was counted many times. Its specificity is unknown. What was amplified from RNA transcripts were TCR beta CDR3 regions. Researchers ran a first-round RT-PCR on the TCR CDR3 using the HTBI primer set. TCRdb used MiXCR to reprocess the multiplex PCR reads, holding one entry per CDR3 protein. The sample has hundreds of thousands of distinct CDR3 sequences, around 19% seen once; the top ten hold roughly a sixth.

The clonotype was recovered from a woman in her forties or fifties with Graves' hyperthyroidism that later progressed to Graves' ophthalmopathy. Sequencing was done on a sample of blood. The chain uses TRBV5-1 and TRBJ2-7, with 10 bases lining up with TRBD1. The CDR3 loop reads CASSLAGGQGRYEQYF. CDR3 DNA: TGCGCCAGCAGCTTGGCCGGGGGACAGGGGCGCTACGAGCAGTACTTC. Full variable domain (missing parts from reference TRBV5-1 and TRBJ2-7): KAGVTQTPRYLIKTRGQQVTLSCSPISGHRSVSWYQQTPGQGLQFLFEYFSETQRNKGNFPGRFSGRQFSNSRSEMNVSTLELGDSALYLCASSLAGGQGRYEQYFGPGTRLTVT.